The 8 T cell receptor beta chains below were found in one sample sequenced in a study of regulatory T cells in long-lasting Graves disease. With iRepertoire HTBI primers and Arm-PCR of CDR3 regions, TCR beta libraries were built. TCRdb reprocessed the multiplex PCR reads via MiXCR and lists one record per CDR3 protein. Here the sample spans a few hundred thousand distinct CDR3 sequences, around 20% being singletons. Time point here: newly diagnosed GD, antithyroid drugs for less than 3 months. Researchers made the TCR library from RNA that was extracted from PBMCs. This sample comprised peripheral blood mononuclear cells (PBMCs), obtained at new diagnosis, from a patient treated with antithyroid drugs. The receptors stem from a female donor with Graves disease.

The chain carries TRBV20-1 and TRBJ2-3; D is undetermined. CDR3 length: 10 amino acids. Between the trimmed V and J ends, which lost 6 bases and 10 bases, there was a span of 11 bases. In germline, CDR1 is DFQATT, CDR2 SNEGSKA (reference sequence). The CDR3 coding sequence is TGCAGTGCCCACAGAATGCCGCAGTATTTT. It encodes CSAHRMPQYF.

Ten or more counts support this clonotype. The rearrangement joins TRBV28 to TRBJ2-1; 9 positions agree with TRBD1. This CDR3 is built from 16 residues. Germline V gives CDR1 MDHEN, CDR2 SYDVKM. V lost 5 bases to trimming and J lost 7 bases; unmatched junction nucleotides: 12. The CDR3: CASSASGTGNLNEQFF. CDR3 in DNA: TGTGCCAGCAGTGCGTCCGGGACAGGGAATTTAAATGAGCAGTTCTTC.

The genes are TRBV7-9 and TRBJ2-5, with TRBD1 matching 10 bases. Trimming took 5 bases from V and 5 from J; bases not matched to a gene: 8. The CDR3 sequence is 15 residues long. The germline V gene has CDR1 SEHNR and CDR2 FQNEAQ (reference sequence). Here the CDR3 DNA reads TGTGCCAGCAGCCAACCCGGGACAGGGGCTGAGACCCAGTACTTC. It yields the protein CASSQPGTGAETQYF.

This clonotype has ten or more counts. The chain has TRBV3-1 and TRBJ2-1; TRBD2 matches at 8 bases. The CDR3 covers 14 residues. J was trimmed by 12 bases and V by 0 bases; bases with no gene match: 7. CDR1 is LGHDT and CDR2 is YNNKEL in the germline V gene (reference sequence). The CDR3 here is CASSQDWGGRMQFF. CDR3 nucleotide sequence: TGTGCCAGCAGCCAAGATTGGGGCGGGAGGATGCAGTTCTTC.

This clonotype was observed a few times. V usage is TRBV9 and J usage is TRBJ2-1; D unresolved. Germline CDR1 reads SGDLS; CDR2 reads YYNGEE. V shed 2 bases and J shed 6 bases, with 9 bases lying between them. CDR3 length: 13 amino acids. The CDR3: CASSVSQSNEQFF. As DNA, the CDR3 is TGTGCCAGCAGCGTTTCCCAGTCCAATGAGCAGTTCTTC.

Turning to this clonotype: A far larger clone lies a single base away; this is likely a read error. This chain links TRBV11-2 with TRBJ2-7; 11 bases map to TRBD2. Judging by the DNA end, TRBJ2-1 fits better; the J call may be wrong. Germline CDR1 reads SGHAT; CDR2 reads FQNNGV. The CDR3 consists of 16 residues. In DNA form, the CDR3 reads TGTGCCAGCAGTCATTGCGGGACTAGCGGATACAATGAGCAGTTCTTC. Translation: CASSHCGTSGYNEQFF.

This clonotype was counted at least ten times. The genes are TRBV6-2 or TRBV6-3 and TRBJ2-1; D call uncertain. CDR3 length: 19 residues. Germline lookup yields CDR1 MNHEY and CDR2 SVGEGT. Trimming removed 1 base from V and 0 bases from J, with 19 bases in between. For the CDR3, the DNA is TGTGCCAGCAGTTACTTCTCGGACCTTTCCGCTGGCTCCTACAATGAGCAGTTCTTC. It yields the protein CASSYFSDLSAGSYNEQFF.

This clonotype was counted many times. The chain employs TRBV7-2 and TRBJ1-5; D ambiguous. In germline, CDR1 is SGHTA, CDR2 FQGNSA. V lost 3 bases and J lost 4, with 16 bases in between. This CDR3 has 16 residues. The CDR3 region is CASSFGVGRANQPQHF. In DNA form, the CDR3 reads TGTGCCAGCAGCTTCGGGGTCGGGAGAGCAAATCAGCCCCAGCATTTT.